This TCR beta chain stems from a study of blood T cell repertoires in COVID-19. Turning to the study itself: Collection of acute and convalescent COVID-19 samples took place in the United States, Italy and Spain. PBMCs, B-cell-depleted T cells, or T cells were the source of the cDNA or gDNA that made up the material.

Original data processing: Amplified reference gene primers provided the basis for estimating nucleated cell counts. Using immunoSEQ multiplex PCR, the repertoire was profiled, and TCRdb retains in-frame clones only, with some absent. Clone size and the V and J calls come from that table; the DNA yielded D and trimming. Of approximately 130,000 clones in the sample, 75% to 90% are singletons; the top ten hold around 19%. J gave up 0 bases and V 7 bases, and 12 bases lay outside the gene matches. This CDR3 comprises 18 residues. Per the germline V gene, CDR1 is SQVTM and CDR2 is ANQGSEA. The source is a woman aged 45-65 years who had recovered from COVID-19. Sequences were obtained from peripheral blood. The chain carries TRBV29-1 and TRBJ2-2, with 12 bases aligning to TRBD2. The CDR3 DNA reads TGCAGCGGTTGGACTAGCGGGAACAACCTAGCGAACACCGGGGAGCTGTTTTTT. This codes for CSGWTSGNNLANTGELFF.